This TCR beta chain appears in the sequencing data of a study of glioma-infiltrating T cells after dendritic cell vaccination. The CDR3 has 14 residues. Germline V lookup: CDR1 SGHDN, CDR2 FVKESK. Trimming cost V 4 bases and J 4 bases; bases outside gene matches: 4. Measured with immunoSEQ multiplex PCR; TCRdb has only the in-frame clones, and not every one. In the table there are about 73,000 clones, over 75% of which are singletons. This TCR was sampled from a human donor with glioblastoma. Sequencing was performed on blood, taken before dendritic cell vaccination. V is TRBV14 and J is TRBJ1-1; 9 bases fit TRBD1. The CDR3 nucleotides read TGTGCCAGCAGCCCACAGGGGGCGCTCACTGAAGCTTTCTTT. This encodes CASSPQGALTEAFF. Supplemented by reference TRBV14 and TRBJ1-1, the full variable domain reads EAGVTQFPSHSVIEKGQTVTLRCDPISGHDNLYWYRRVMGKEIKFLLHFVKESKQDESGMPNNRFLAERTGGTYSTLKVQPAELEDSGVYFCASSPQGALTEAFFGQGTRLTVV.